The 11 T cell receptor beta chains reported below all come from one sample, sequenced in a study of blood T cell repertoires in COVID-19. TCRdb's table, derived via immunoSEQ multiplex PCR, lists solely in-frame clones and lacks some. The table lists 95,000 to 150,000 clones, over 65% of them singletons. Specimen: peripheral blood. Receptors originate from a woman aged 70 to 79 with acute or convalescent COVID-19.

The rearrangement joins TRBV23-1 to TRBJ1-5, with 8 bases lining up with TRBD1. TRBV23-1 is an ORF, and what it does is uncertain. V was clipped by 4 bases and J by 7 bases; unmatched bases: 6. The CDR3 loop spans 14 amino acids. In nucleotides, the CDR3 is TGCGCCAGCAGTCCAGGACAGGGACGGCAGCCCCAGCATTTT. Protein: CASSPGQGRQPQHF.

The V gene is TRBV7-2, the J gene TRBJ1-2; 11 bases map to TRBD1. CDR1 and CDR2 (germline): SGHTA, FQGNSA. V trimming: 4 bases; J trimming: 11 bases; junction bases outside the gene matches: 9. This CDR3 spans 14 amino acids. This chain's CDR3 is CASSYPGTGGGYTF. The CDR3 nucleotides are TGTGCCAGCAGCTACCCCGGGACAGGGGGAGGTTACACCTTC.

This chain uses TRBV18 with TRBJ2-5; D not certain. Germline values: CDR1 KGHSH, CDR2 LQKENI. V was cut by 2 bases and J by 2 bases, with 6 bases left in between. CDR3 length: 13 amino acids. The CDR3 sequence is CASSPNLQETQYF. The CDR3 nucleotides read TGTGCCAGCTCACCAAACTTACAAGAGACCCAGTACTTC.

This clone occurred a few times. The chain recombines TRBV3-1 (or the pseudogene TRBV3-2) with TRBJ2-3; 9 positions agree with TRBD2. There are 18 residues in the CDR3. Germline V gene lookup returns CDR1 LGHDT and CDR2 YNNKEL (reference sequence). With V trimmed by 0 bases and J by 6 bases, 13 bases remained unmatched. The CDR3 here is CASSQEGLAGIRGDTQYF. CDR3 bases: TGTGCCAGCAGCCAAGAAGGGCTAGCGGGGATCCGGGGGGATACGCAGTATTTT.

This chain uses TRBV14 with TRBJ2-5; TRBD1 is a possible D gene (5 bases). Trimming took 6 bases from V and 4 from J, leaving 12 bases between them. The germline V gene has CDR1 SGHDN and CDR2 FVKESK. This CDR3 spans 13 amino acids. CDR3 in amino acids: CASSQSRGETQYF. DNA of the CDR3: TGTGCCAGCAGTCAATCAAGGGGAGAGACCCAGTACTTC.

About this clone: The sample has other DNA sequences that encode this CDR3 too. DNA of the CDR3: TGTGCCAGCAGTCTCGGGACGGGGGGAACTGAAGCTTTCTTT. Its translation is CASSLGTGGTEAFF. This chain connects TRBV27 to TRBJ1-1; TRBD1 is a possible D gene (5 bases). V lost 5 bases to trimming and J lost 5 bases, with 15 bases between them. Looked up from germline, CDR1 is MNHEY and CDR2 is SMNVEV (reference sequence). The length of the CDR3 is 14 residues.

This rearrangement joins TRBV6-1 to TRBJ1-2; 7 bases line up with TRBD1. CDR1 is MNHNS and CDR2 is SASEGT in the germline V gene. Trimming at V came to 3 bases and at J to 8 bases, leaving 6 bases not matched to a gene. The CDR3 length is 13 residues. CDR3 sequence (DNA): TGTGCCAGCAGTGAGCACAGGGGATTGGGCTACACCTTC. This encodes CASSEHRGLGYTF.

This clone appeared once. The V gene is TRBV9, the J gene TRBJ2-3, with 9 bases fitting TRBD2. Per germline, CDR1 SGDLS and CDR2 YYNGEE. The V gene end was trimmed by 0 bases and the J gene end by 2 bases; junction bases not matched to a gene: 7. The CDR3 totals 17 residues. CDR3 sequence (DNA): TGTGCCAGCAGCGTAGGGTCTAGCGGGATTATCACAGATACGCAGTATTTT. Its protein is CASSVGSSGIITDTQYF.

The genes are TRBV11-2 and TRBJ1-5, with D unclear. The CDR3 has 13 amino acids. V shed 1 base and J shed 7 bases, with 8 bases lying between them. CDR1 is SGHAT, CDR2 FQNNGV, per germline. CDR3 DNA: TGTGCCAGCAGCTTAGGGGTGAGGCAGCCCCAGCATTTT. Translation: CASSLGVRQPQHF.

The chain joins TRBV6-5 to TRBJ1-3, with 7 bases that match TRBD1. V dropped 4 bases and J dropped 0; count of bases not matched to a gene: 6. Germline CDR1 is MNHEY and CDR2 is SVGAGI. CDR3 length: 16 amino acids. The DNA of the CDR3 is TGTGCCAGCAGTTCCTGGACAGGCCTCTCTGGAAACACCATATATTTT. It yields the protein CASSSWTGLSGNTIYF.

The genes are TRBV12-3 or TRBV12-4 and TRBJ1-2, with 8 bases identical to TRBD1. The CDR3 totals 13 residues. Unmatched junction bases numbered 4, after V lost 3 bases and J lost 7 bases. Here the CDR3 reads CASSFGQGFGYTF. As DNA, the CDR3 is TGTGCCAGCAGTTTTGGACAGGGTTTTGGCTACACCTTC.